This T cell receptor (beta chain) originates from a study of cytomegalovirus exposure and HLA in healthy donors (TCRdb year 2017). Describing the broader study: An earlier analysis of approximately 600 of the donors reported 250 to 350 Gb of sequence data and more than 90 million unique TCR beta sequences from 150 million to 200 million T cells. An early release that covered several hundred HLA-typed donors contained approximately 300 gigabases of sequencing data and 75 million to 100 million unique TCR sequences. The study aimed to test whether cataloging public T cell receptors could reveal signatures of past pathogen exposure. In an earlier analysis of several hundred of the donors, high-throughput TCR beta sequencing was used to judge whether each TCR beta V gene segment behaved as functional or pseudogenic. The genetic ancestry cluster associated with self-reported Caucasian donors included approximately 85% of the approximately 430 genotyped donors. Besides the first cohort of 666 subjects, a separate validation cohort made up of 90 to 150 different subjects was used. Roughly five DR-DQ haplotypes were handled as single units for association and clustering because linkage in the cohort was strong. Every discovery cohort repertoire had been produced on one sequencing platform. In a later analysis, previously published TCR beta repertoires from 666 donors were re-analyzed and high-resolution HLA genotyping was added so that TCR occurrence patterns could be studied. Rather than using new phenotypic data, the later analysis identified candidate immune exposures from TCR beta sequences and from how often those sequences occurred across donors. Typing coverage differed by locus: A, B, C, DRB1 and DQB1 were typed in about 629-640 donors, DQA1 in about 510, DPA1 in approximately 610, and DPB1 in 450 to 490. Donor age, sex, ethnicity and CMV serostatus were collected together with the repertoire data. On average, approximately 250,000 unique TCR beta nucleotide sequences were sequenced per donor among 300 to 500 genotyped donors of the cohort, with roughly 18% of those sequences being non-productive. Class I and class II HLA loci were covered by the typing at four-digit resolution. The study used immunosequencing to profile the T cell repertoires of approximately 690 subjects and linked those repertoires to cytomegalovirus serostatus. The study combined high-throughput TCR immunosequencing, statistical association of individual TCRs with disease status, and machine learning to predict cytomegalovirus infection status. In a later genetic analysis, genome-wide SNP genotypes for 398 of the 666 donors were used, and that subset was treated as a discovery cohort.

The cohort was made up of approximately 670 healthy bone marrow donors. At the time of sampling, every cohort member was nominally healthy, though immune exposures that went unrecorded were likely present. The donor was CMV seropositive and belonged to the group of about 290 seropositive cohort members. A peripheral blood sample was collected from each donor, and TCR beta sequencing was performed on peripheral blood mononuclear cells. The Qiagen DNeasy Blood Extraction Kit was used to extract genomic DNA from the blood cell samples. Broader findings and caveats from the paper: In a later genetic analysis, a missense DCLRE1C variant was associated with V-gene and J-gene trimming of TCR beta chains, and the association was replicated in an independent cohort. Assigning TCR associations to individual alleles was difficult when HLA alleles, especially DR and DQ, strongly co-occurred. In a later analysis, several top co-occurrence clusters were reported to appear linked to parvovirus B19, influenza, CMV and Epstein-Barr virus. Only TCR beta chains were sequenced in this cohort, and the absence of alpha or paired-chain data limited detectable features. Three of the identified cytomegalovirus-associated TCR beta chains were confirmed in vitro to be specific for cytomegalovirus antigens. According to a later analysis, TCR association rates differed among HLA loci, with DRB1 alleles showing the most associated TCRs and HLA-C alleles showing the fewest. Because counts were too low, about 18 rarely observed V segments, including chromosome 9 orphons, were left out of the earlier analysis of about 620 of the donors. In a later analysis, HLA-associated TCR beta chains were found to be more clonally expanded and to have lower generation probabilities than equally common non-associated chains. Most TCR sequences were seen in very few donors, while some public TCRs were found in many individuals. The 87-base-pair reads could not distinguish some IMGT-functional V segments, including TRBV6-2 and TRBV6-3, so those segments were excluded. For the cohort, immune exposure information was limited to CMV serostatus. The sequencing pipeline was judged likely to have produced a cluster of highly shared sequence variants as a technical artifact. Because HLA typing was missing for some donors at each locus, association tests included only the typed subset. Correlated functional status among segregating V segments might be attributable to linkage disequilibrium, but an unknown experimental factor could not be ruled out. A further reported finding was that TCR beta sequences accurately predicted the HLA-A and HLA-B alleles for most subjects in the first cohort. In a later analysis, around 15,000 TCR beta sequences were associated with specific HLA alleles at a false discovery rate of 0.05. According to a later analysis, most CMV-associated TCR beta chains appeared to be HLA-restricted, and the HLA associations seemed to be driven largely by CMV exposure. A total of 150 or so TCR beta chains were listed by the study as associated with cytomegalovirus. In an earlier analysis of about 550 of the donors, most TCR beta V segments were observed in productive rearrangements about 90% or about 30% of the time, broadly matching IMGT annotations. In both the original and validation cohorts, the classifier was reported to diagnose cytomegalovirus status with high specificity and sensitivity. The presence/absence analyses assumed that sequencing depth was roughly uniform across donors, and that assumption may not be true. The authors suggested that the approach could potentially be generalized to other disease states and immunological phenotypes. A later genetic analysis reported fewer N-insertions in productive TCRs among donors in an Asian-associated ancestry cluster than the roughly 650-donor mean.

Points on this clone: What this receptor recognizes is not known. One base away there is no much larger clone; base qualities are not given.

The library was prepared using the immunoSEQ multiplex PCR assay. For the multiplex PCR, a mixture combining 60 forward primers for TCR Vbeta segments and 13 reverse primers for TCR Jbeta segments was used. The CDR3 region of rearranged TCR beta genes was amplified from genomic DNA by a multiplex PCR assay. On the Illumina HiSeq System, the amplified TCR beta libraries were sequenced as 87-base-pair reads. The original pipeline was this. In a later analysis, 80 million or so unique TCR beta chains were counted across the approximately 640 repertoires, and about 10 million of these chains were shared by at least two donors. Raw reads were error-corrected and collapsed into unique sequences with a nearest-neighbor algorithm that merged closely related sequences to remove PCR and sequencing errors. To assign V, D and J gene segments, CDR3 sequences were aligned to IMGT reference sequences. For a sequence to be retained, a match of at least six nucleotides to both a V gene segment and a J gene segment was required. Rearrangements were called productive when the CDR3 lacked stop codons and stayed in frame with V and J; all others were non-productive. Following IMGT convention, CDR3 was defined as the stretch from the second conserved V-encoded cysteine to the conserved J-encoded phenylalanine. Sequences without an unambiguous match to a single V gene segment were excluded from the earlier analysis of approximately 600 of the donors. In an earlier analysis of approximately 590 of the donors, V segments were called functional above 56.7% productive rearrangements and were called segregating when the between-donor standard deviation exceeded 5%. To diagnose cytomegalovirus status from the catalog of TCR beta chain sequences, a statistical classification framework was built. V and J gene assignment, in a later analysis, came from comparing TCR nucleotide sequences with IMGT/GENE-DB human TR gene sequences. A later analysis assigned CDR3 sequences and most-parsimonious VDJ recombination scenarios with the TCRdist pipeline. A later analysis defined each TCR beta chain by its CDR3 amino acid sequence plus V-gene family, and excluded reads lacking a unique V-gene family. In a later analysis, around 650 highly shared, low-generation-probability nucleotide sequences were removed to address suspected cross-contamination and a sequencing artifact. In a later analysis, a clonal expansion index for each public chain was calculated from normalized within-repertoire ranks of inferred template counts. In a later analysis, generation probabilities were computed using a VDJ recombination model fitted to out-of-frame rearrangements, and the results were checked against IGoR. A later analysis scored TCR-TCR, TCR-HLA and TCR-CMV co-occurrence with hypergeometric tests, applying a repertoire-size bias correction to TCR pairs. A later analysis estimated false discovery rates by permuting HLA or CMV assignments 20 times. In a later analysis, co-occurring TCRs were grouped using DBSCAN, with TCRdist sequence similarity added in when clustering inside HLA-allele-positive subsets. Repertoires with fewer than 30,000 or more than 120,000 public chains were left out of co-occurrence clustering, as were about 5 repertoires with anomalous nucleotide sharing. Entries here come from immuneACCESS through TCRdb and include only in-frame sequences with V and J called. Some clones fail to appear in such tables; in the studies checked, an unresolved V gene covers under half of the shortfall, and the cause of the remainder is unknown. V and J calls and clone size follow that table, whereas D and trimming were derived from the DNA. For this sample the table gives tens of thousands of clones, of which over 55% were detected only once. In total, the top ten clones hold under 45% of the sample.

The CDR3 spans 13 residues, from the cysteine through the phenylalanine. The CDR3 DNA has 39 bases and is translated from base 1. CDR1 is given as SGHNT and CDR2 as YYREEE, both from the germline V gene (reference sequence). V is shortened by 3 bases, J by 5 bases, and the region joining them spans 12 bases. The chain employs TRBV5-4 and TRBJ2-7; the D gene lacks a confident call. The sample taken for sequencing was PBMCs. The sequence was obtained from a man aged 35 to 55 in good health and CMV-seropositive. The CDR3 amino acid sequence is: CASSSQNEDEQYF. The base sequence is TGTGCCAGCAGCTCCCAAAATGAGGACGAGCAGTACTTC.